This TCR beta chain was retrieved from a study of human T cells and chemical hapten exposure. TCRdb re-called the RACE reads through MiXCR, storing one row per CDR3 protein. The sample contains around 47,000 distinct CDR3 sequences, approximately 4% of which appear only once. As to time point: healthy volunteer bleed at 6 weeks. Total RNA extraction was carried out from unfractionated whole blood. For this clonotype: A read error may be the cause here, since a much bigger clone is one base away.

Sequenced: whole blood. The clonotype was recovered from a human donor in good health. Some clones in this sample may be carry-over from other donors' samples.

CDR3 sequence: CAWSDSPSNTEAFF. The CDR3 DNA follows: TGTGCCTGGAGTGATTCCCCCTCGAACACTGAAGCTTTCTTT. This chain uses TRBV30 with TRBJ1-1; unclear D gene. The CDR3 covers 14 residues. Trimming took 1 base from V and 1 from J, leaving 10 bases between them. From germline, CDR1 is GTSNPN and CDR2 SVGIG (reference sequence).